This TCR beta chain was identified in a study of blood T cell repertoires in COVID-19. Participant ages covered 18 to 89 years across 20 to 25 US areas. Clinical histories supplied by participants themselves formed the basis of cohort assignment. Recovered status in Cohort 3 required two negative PCRs, clearance, or symptom resolution. Using immunoSEQ multiplex PCR, the repertoire was profiled, and TCRdb retains in-frame clones only, with some absent. The sample lists under 500,000 clones, over 75% occurring once. The CDR3 is 13 residues long. Trimming shortened V by 2 bases and J by 9 bases, and 8 bases separated the two germline ends. Germline V gene data show CDR1 as LGHNT and CDR2 as FRNRAP.

J is TRBJ1-6 and V is TRBV12-5; D uncertain. The receptor was derived from a man aged 25 to 45 who had recovered from COVID-19. The sequenced material came from PBMCs or T cells enriched from blood (not recorded which). In DNA, the CDR3 is TGTGCTAGTGGTTTGCGAGAGGGTTCACCCCTCCACTTT. Protein: CASGLREGSPLHF.